This T cell receptor beta chain was documented in a study of PD-L1 blockade in urothelial cancer. This table comes from immunoSEQ multiplex PCR, and its TCRdb copy is limited to in-frame clones, with some not included. In the table there are 43,000 or so clones, 75% to 85% of which are singletons. Indicated time point: pretreatment peripheral blood. V lost 0 bases to trimming and J lost 0 bases, with 12 bases between them. The length of the CDR3 is 18 residues. Germline V lookup: CDR1 MGHRA, CDR2 YSYEKL. The sequences come from PBMCs, collected around atezolizumab (anti-PD-L1) treatment. The source of this sequence is a man between 60 and 70 years old with urothelial cancer. The chain couples TRBV4-1 to TRBJ2-6; D perhaps matches TRBD1 (5 bases). CDR3 residues: CASSQDAGQISGANVLTF. The CDR3 bases are TGCGCCAGCAGCCAAGACGCCGGACAAATCTCTGGGGCCAACGTCCTGACTTTC.